The 25 T cell receptor beta chains in this list originate from one sample, sequenced in a study of CD8+CD57+ T cells in acquired aplastic anemia. In patients chosen for sequencing, flow cytometry had shown CD8+CD57+ cell expansion. According to the study, genomic DNA was the template for TCR beta VDJ and CDR3 profiling. TCRdb independently ran MiXCR on the reads; one entry per CDR3 protein. The profile shows 220,000 or so distinct CDR3 sequences, around three fifths of them singletons. The sample comprised sorted CD4+, CD8+, or CD8+CD57+ T cells (not recorded which) from PBMCs. The origin of the receptors is a human donor with aplastic anemia.

This clonotype was seen a single time. The V gene is TRBV29-1, the J gene TRBJ2-1; perhaps D is TRBD1 or TRBD2 (6 bases each). Germline V CDR1 and CDR2: SQVTM, ANQGSEA. The CDR3 runs to 12 residues. V was trimmed by 4 bases and J by 10 bases, leaving 14 bases between them. The CDR3 bases are TGCAGCGTTGTACGGGGGCCACCCGAGCAGTTCTTC. Translation gives CSVVRGPPEQFF.

There are a few counts of this clonotype. V is TRBV15 and J is TRBJ1-5; D is ambiguous. The CDR3 spans 15 residues. The V end was cut by 3 bases, the J end by 0 bases, with 9 bases between. The germline gives CDR1 LNHNV, CDR2 YYDKDF (reference sequence). CDR3 bases: TGTGCCACCAGCAGGGCCCCAAATAGCAATCAGCCCCAGCATTTT. Translation: CATSRAPNSNQPQHF.

The chain carries TRBV24-1 and TRBJ2-3; 8 bases align to TRBD2. The V and J ends lost 6 bases and 3 bases, in that order; junction bases with no gene match: 13. The germline gives CDR1 KGHDR, CDR2 SFDVKD. CDR3 length equals 17 residues. The CDR3: CATSLNPTGGATDTQYF. The CDR3 DNA sequence: TGTGCCACCAGTCTGAACCCTACCGGGGGGGCGACAGATACGCAGTATTTT.

The chain uses TRBV5-8 and TRBJ2-5, with D unresolved. The V gene's germline CDR1 is SGHTS and CDR2 YDEGEE. The CDR3 is 11 amino acids. V was trimmed by 9 bases and J by 5 bases, leaving 11 bases between them. The CDR3 spells CATPWKETQYF. CDR3 DNA: TGTGCCACCCCTTGGAAGGAGACCCAGTACTTC.

This clonotype was detected a few times. V gene TRBV7-3 combines with J gene TRBJ2-7; D not resolved. Germline CDR1 and CDR2: SGHTA and FQGTGA. The CDR3 is made up of 15 amino acids. V gave up 3 bases and J gave up 4 bases, with 16 bases separating them. The DNA of the CDR3 is TGTGCCAGCAGCTTCGGACCAACCGAACATTACGAGCAGTACTTC. Protein sequence: CASSFGPTEHYEQYF.

V gene TRBV20-1 combines with J gene TRBJ2-7, with D possibly TRBD1 on 6 matching bases. Trimming shortened V by 1 base and J by 4 bases, and 11 bases separated the two germline ends. The CDR3 covers 13 residues. Per germline, CDR1 DFQATT and CDR2 SNEGSKA (reference sequence). This CDR3 reads CSARAQGGYEQYF. In DNA, the CDR3 is TGCAGTGCTAGAGCACAGGGTGGGTACGAGCAGTACTTC.

The gene calls are TRBV10-3 and TRBJ2-7; D may match TRBD1 or TRBD2 (5 bases each). V shed 6 bases and J shed 6 bases, with 18 bases lying between them. The CDR3 covers 14 residues. The germline CDR1 and CDR2 sequences are ENHRY and SYGVKD. CDR3 amino acids: CAIRYRDHLSEQYF. For the CDR3, the DNA is TGTGCCATCAGGTACCGGGACCACCTCTCCGAGCAGTACTTC.

The chain recombines TRBV20-1 with TRBJ2-5, with D perhaps matching TRBD2 (5 bases). The CDR3 covers 13 residues. Germline V lookup: CDR1 DFQATT, CDR2 SNEGSKA (reference sequence). V was pared by 0 bases and J by 7 bases, with 12 bases between. Written as DNA, the CDR3 is TGCAGTGCTAGAGACGAGGGCCCCGGGACCCAGTACTTC. Translation: CSARDEGPGTQYF.

This rearrangement joins TRBV2 to TRBJ2-7; 7 bases map to TRBD1. The CDR3 runs to 16 residues. Looked up from germline, CDR1 is SNHLY and CDR2 is FYNNEI. With V trimmed by 6 bases and J by 2 bases, 13 bases remained unmatched. Written as DNA, the CDR3 is TGTGCCAGCAGCCGACACCCTCGACAGGGTACCTACGAGCAGTACTTC. It translates to CASSRHPRQGTYEQYF.

The V and J genes are TRBV7-3 and TRBJ2-1, with 7 nucleotides matching TRBD2. The CDR3 covers 13 residues. CDR1 SGHTA and CDR2 FQGTGA come from the germline V gene. V was clipped by 8 bases and J by 8 bases; unmatched bases: 9. This chain's CDR3 is CASGQAGLDEQFF. Here the CDR3 DNA reads TGTGCCAGCGGCCAAGCGGGGCTCGATGAGCAGTTCTTC.

Comments on this clonotype: The junction and the germline gene differ at one end; a read error may be behind it. The V and J genes are TRBV20-1 and TRBJ2-2; 10 nucleotides line up with TRBD1. Germline V gene lookup returns CDR1 DFQATT and CDR2 SNEGSKA (reference sequence). CDR3 size: 11 residues. As DNA, the CDR3 is TGCAGTGCTAAGGCTCTAGGACAGGGGGTTTTT. The encoded protein is CSAKALGQGVF.

This clonotype came up a few times. CDR3 in amino acids: CASIRDRGHEQYF. CDR3 DNA: TGTGCCAGCATAAGGGATCGAGGCCACGAGCAGTACTTC. The chain carries TRBV2 and TRBJ2-7; D gene unclear. Per germline, CDR1 SNHLY and CDR2 FYNNEI. The CDR3 extends over 13 amino acids. V was shortened by 7 bases and J by 5 bases, with 15 bases between the two germline ends.

J is TRBJ1-5 and V is TRBV7-6, with D perhaps matching TRBD1 (5 bases). V lost 5 bases to trimming and J lost 2 bases, with 13 bases between them. The length of the CDR3 is 15 residues. Germline lookup yields CDR1 SGHVS and CDR2 FNYEAQ. CDR3 sequence: CASSPGRVGNQPQHF. DNA for the CDR3: TGTGCCAGCAGCCCCGGCAGGGTAGGCAATCAGCCCCAGCATTTT.

In this sample, this clonotype turned up a few times. This chain connects TRBV9 to TRBJ1-3; D uncertain. V shed 2 bases and J shed 0 bases, with 3 bases lying between them. Germline assignment: CDR1 SGDLS and CDR2 YYNGEE. The CDR3 extends over 13 amino acids. CDR3 bases: TGTGCCAGCAGCGTCGACTCTGGAAACACCATATATTTT. This translates into CASSVDSGNTIYF.

Only a few counts were recorded for this clonotype. V usage is TRBV29-1 and J usage is TRBJ1-3; possibly TRBD1 for D (6 bases). The CDR3 contains 14 residues. Germline CDR1 and CDR2: SQVTM and ANQGSEA. The V gene lost 5 bases and the J gene lost 0 bases, with 11 bases spanning the gap. CDR3 coding DNA: TGCAGCGTTTCAACAGGGAGCTCTGGAAACACCATATATTTT. Protein: CSVSTGSSGNTIYF.

A single count supports this clonotype. The chain combines TRBV27 with TRBJ2-3; D is possibly TRBD1 or TRBD2 (6 bases each). This CDR3 spans 14 amino acids. V gave up 5 bases and J gave up 5 bases, with 14 bases separating them. Germline CDR1 is MNHEY and CDR2 is SMNVEV (reference sequence). The CDR3 bases are TGTGCCAGCAGTGGTTATAAGGGGGGAGATACGCAGTATTTT. This gives the protein CASSGYKGGDTQYF.

V gene TRBV19 combines with J gene TRBJ2-3, with D unclear. V lost 3 bases, J lost 2 bases, and 12 bases lay in between. Per the germline V gene, CDR1 is LNHDA and CDR2 is SQIVND (reference sequence). The CDR3 has 15 amino acids. CDR3 sequence: CASSIVRASTDTQYF. The CDR3 nucleotides read TGTGCCAGTAGTATCGTGAGAGCGTCCACAGATACGCAGTATTTT.

In the case of this clonotype: The junction shows a germline mismatch at one end, possibly a read error. The chain has TRBV7-8 and TRBJ2-1; 8 nucleotides agree with TRBD1. The CDR3 loop spans 12 amino acids. Germline V gives CDR1 SGHVS, CDR2 FQNEAQ. CDR3 protein: CASSQRDRLGNF. The DNA of the CDR3 is TGTGCCAGCAGCCAACGGGACAGGTTAGGGAACTTC.

Turning to this clonotype: The junction departs from the called germline gene at one end, perhaps through a read error. This sequence joins TRBV20-1 and TRBJ1-1, with TRBD1 as a possible D gene (6 bases). There are 15 residues in the CDR3. CDR1 and CDR2 from the germline V gene are DFQATT and SNEGSKA (reference sequence). The CDR3 DNA follows: TGCAGTGCTAGAGATCCCGGGGTCGGGGACACTGAGGCTTTCTTT. Translation: CSARDPGVGDTEAFF.

The rearrangement joins TRBV7-3 to TRBJ2-7, with 9 bases lining up with TRBD2. The CDR3 is made up of 15 amino acids. V was pared by 5 bases and J by 4 bases, with 9 bases of the junction left unmatched. Germline CDR1 SGHTA, CDR2 FQGTGA. The chain's CDR3 is CASSPLAGFIYEQYF. DNA for the CDR3: TGTGCCAGCAGCCCGCTAGCGGGGTTTATATACGAGCAGTACTTC.

Concerning this clonotype: A much larger clone differs by one base, so this may be a read error. The chain couples TRBV24-1 to TRBJ2-2; weak D call: TRBD1 (5 bases). Germline V lookup: CDR1 KGHDR, CDR2 SFDVKD. Trimming removed 6 bases from V and 5 bases from J, with 15 bases in between. The CDR3 is made up of 15 amino acids. CDR3 residues: CATSYSPGPTGELFF. CDR3 sequence (DNA): TGTGCCACCAGTTACTCGCCAGGGCCTACCGGGGAGCTGTTTTTT.

The chain carries TRBV18 and TRBJ1-1; TRBD1 is a possible D gene (6 bases). Germline values: CDR1 KGHSH, CDR2 LQKENI. The ends were cut back, 7 bases at V and 1 base at J, with 13 bases in the middle. This CDR3 region has 14 residues. The CDR3 reads CASLQGHTNTEAFF. The DNA of the CDR3 is TGTGCCAGCTTACAGGGACACACGAACACTGAAGCTTTCTTT.

The V and J genes are TRBV10-1 and TRBJ2-7, with 9 bases aligning to TRBD1. Germline CDR1 WNHNN, CDR2 SYGVQD (reference sequence). The V gene end was trimmed by 1 base and the J gene end by 6 bases; junction bases not matched to a gene: 7. The CDR3 is 15 residues long. The CDR3 DNA is TGCGCCAGCAGTGAGTTCCGGGACAGGGCCTTCGAGCAGTACTTC. It encodes CASSEFRDRAFEQYF.

This clonotype has a handful of counts. The chain is built from TRBV6-5 and TRBJ2-1; the match to TRBD2 covers 16 bases. V shed 2 bases, J shed 12 bases, and the junction held 4 bases outside the gene matches. Per germline, CDR1 MNHEY and CDR2 SVGAGI. CDR3 length equals 15 residues. Here the CDR3 reads CASSYGTSGGAMQFF. CDR3 DNA sequence: TGTGCCAGCAGTTACGGGACTAGCGGGGGGGCGATGCAGTTCTTC.

The V and J genes are TRBV25-1 and TRBJ2-7; D is unresolved. The ends were cut back, 5 bases at V and 7 bases at J, with 18 bases in the middle. Germline values: CDR1 MGHDK, CDR2 SYGVNS. The CDR3 runs to 14 residues. CDR3 loop: CASSQSQSLEEQYF. CDR3 coding DNA: TGTGCCAGCAGTCAGTCCCAAAGCCTGGAGGAGCAGTACTTC.